This T cell receptor beta chain appears in the sequencing data of a study of cytomegalovirus exposure and HLA in healthy donors. Overall study findings and caveats: Rarity marked most TCR sequences, yet some public TCRs occurred in many donors.

Some clones are missing from TCRdb's copy, which holds only in-frame ones; the method was immunoSEQ multiplex PCR. Of 80,000 to 100,000 clones listed, about 90% are singletons. About this clone: Its cognate antigen is unknown.

Germline loops: CDR1 SGHAT, CDR2 FQDESV (reference sequence). Trimming took off 1 base at V and 0 bases at J, with 11 bases between the two ends. The CDR3 spans 16 residues. V and J are TRBV11-1 and TRBJ2-3, with D tentatively TRBD2 (6 bases). The sequence was obtained from a man in his late teens or twenties in good health and CMV-seropositive. The sample was PBMCs. The CDR3 DNA is TGTGCCAGCAGCTTAGGTCGGGACTGGAGCACAGATACGCAGTATTTT. Translation gives CASSLGRDWSTDTQYF.